The source of this T cell receptor (beta chain) is a study of cytomegalovirus exposure and HLA in healthy donors (dated by TCRdb to the late 2010s). At the level of the whole study: In an earlier analysis of some 550 of the donors, 276 Gb of sequence data and some 100 million unique TCR beta sequences from some 170 million T cells were reported. Roughly 310 gigabases of sequencing data and 70 million to 85 million unique TCR sequences were included in an early release covering around 600 HLA-typed donors. Among the roughly 400 genotyped donors, around 81% belonged to the genetic ancestry cluster associated with self-reported Caucasian donors. The study aimed to test whether signatures of past pathogen exposure could be identified by cataloging public T cell receptors. The T cell repertoires of several hundred subjects were profiled by immunosequencing and related to cytomegalovirus serostatus. Besides the first cohort of approximately 670 subjects, a separate validation cohort made up of around 120 different subjects was used. To predict cytomegalovirus infection status, the study brought together high-throughput TCR immunosequencing, statistical association of individual TCRs with disease status, and machine learning. A later analysis re-examined previously published TCR beta repertoires from more than 650 donors and added high-resolution HLA genotyping to investigate patterns of TCR occurrence. The later analysis used no new phenotypic data to find candidate immune exposures, relying instead on TCR beta sequences and their occurrence across donors. To decide whether each TCR beta V gene segment behaved as functional or pseudogenic, an earlier analysis of approximately 590 of the donors relied on high-throughput TCR beta sequencing. Donor age, sex, ethnicity and CMV serostatus were compiled together with the repertoire data. A later genetic analysis used genome-wide SNP genotypes for about 60% of the 666 donors, treating that subset as a discovery cohort. All discovery cohort repertoires had been generated on a single sequencing platform. Both class I and class II loci were covered by HLA typing, at four-digit resolution. Typing coverage differed by locus: A, B, C, DRB1 and DQB1 were typed in roughly 620-630 donors, DQA1 in 500 to 550, DPA1 in around 610, and DPB1 in just under 490. About 5 DR-DQ haplotypes were handled as single units for association and clustering, since linkage in the cohort was strong. On average, around 240,000 unique TCR beta nucleotide sequences were sequenced per donor among fewer than 500 genotyped donors of the cohort, with 15% to 20% of those sequences being non-productive. Overall study outcomes, separate from this receptor: When HLA alleles, especially DR and DQ, strongly co-occurred, attributing TCR associations to individual alleles was difficult. A later genetic analysis associated a missense DCLRE1C variant with V-gene and J-gene trimming of TCR beta chains, and an independent cohort replicated the association. Immune exposure information for the cohort was limited to CMV serostatus. A cluster of highly shared sequence variants was judged likely to be a technical artifact of the sequencing pipeline. A total of fewer than 200 TCR beta chains were listed by the study as associated with cytomegalovirus. Linkage disequilibrium might explain the correlated functional status among segregating V segments, but an unknown experimental factor could not be ruled out. Because the 87-base-pair reads could not distinguish some IMGT-functional V segments, including TRBV6-2 and TRBV6-3, those segments were excluded. In vitro tests confirmed that a few of the cytomegalovirus-associated TCR beta chains recognize cytomegalovirus antigens. According to a later analysis, TCR association rates differed among HLA loci, with DRB1 alleles showing the most associated TCRs and HLA-C alleles showing the fewest. Cytomegalovirus status was reported to be diagnosed by the classifier with high specificity and sensitivity in both the original and validation cohorts. In a later analysis, HLA-associated TCR beta chains showed more clonal expansion and lower generation probabilities than non-associated chains that were equally common. Because HLA typing was missing for some donors at each locus, association tests included only the typed subset. Specific HLA alleles were associated with some 15,000 TCR beta sequences at a false discovery rate of 0.05 in a later analysis. According to a later genetic analysis, donors in an Asian-associated ancestry cluster had fewer N-insertions in productive TCRs than the approximately 630-donor mean. Roughly uniform sequencing depth across donors was assumed in presence/absence analyses, although this assumption may not hold. In an earlier analysis of fewer than 750 of the donors, most TCR beta V segments were observed in productive rearrangements about 87% or about 30% of the time, broadly matching IMGT annotations. A later analysis found that most CMV-associated TCR beta chains appeared HLA-restricted, with HLA associations seemingly driven largely by CMV exposure. According to the authors, the approach could potentially be generalized to other disease states and immunological phenotypes. Most TCR sequences were seen in very few donors, while some public TCRs were found in many individuals. The cohort was sequenced for TCR beta chains only, and without alpha or paired-chain data the features that could be detected were limited. According to a later analysis, parvovirus B19, influenza, CMV and Epstein-Barr virus appeared linked to several top co-occurrence clusters. A further reported finding was that TCR beta sequences accurately predicted the HLA-A and HLA-B alleles for most subjects in the first cohort. About 17 rarely observed V segments, including chromosome 9 orphons, were excluded from the earlier analysis of several hundred of the donors because counts were too low.

To prepare the library, the immunoSEQ multiplex PCR assay was applied. For the multiplex PCR, a mixture combining 60 forward primers for TCR Vbeta segments and 13 reverse primers for TCR Jbeta segments was used. The CDR3 region of rearranged TCR beta genes was amplified from genomic DNA by a multiplex PCR assay. On the Illumina HiSeq System, the amplified TCR beta libraries were sequenced as 87-base-pair reads. Processing in the source paper ran as follows. Across the 500 to 850 repertoires, a later analysis counted roughly 77 million unique TCR beta chains, 9.5 million to 13 million of which were shared by at least two donors. A nearest-neighbor algorithm error-corrected the raw reads and collapsed the reads into unique sequences, merging closely related sequences to remove PCR and sequencing errors. Alignment of CDR3 sequences to IMGT reference sequences was used to assign V, D and J gene segments. For a sequence to be retained, at least a six-nucleotide match to both a V gene segment and a J gene segment was required. Rearrangements were classified as productive when the CDR3 lacked stop codons and remained in frame with V and J, and all other rearrangements were classified as non-productive. Following IMGT convention, CDR3 was defined as the stretch from the second conserved V-encoded cysteine to the conserved J-encoded phenylalanine. The earlier analysis of approximately 590 of the donors excluded any sequence lacking an unambiguous match to a single V gene segment. An earlier analysis of several hundred of the donors classified V segments as functional when productive rearrangements were above 56.7% and as segregating when the standard deviation between donors was above 5%. A statistical classification framework was built for diagnosing cytomegalovirus status from the catalog of TCR beta chain sequences. A later analysis assigned V and J genes by comparing TCR nucleotide sequences with IMGT/GENE-DB human TR gene sequences. In a later analysis, CDR3 sequences and most-parsimonious VDJ recombination scenarios were assigned using the TCRdist pipeline. In a later analysis, each TCR beta chain was defined by its CDR3 amino acid sequence together with its V-gene family, and reads lacking a unique V-gene family were excluded. A later analysis removed 550 to 650 highly shared, low-generation-probability nucleotide sequences to deal with suspected cross-contamination and a sequencing artifact. In a later analysis, a clonal expansion index was calculated for each public chain from normalized within-repertoire ranks of inferred template counts. A later analysis computed generation probabilities with a VDJ recombination model fitted to out-of-frame rearrangements, and checked the results against IGoR. In a later analysis, hypergeometric tests were used to score TCR-TCR, TCR-HLA and TCR-CMV co-occurrence, with a repertoire-size bias correction applied to TCR pairs. To estimate false discovery rates, a later analysis permuted the HLA or CMV assignments 20 times. In a later analysis, co-occurring TCRs were grouped using DBSCAN, and TCRdist sequence similarity was added for clustering within HLA-allele-positive subsets. Repertoires with fewer than 30,000 or more than 120,000 public chains were left out of co-occurrence clustering, as were about 5 repertoires with anomalous nucleotide sharing. TCRdb limited this immuneACCESS table to in-frame rearrangements with V and J called. A share of clones is missing; checked studies link under half to unresolved V genes, and the rest is unexplained. Clonal size and the V and J genes are those of that table, whereas D and trimming came from the DNA. The sample includes about 160,000 clones, with roughly 87% observed a single time. Of the sample, approximately 1.5% is held by the ten largest clones.

This clone was detected only once. Its antigen remains unidentified. Within one base of it there is no much larger clone, and no base qualities were kept. Within the sample, other DNA sequences also encode this same CDR3. V and J are trimmed by 5 bases and 1 base, and the gene matches miss 10 bases of the junction. CDR1 and CDR2, looked up from the germline V gene, are SGHTA and FQGNSA. From the cysteine up to the phenylalanine, the CDR3 has a length of 16 residues. The CDR3 DNA has 48 bases and is translated from base 1. The cohort was made up of roughly 670 healthy bone marrow donors. All cohort members were sampled while nominally healthy, although unrecorded immune exposures were likely present. The donor was CMV seropositive and was included in the group of 250 to 300 seropositive cohort members. A peripheral blood sample was collected from each donor, and TCR beta sequencing was performed on peripheral blood mononuclear cells. The Qiagen DNeasy Blood Extraction Kit was used to extract genomic DNA from the blood cell samples.

The TCR originated in a girl under 18 in good health and CMV-seropositive. The sequence is built from TRBV7-2 and TRBJ2-5; 7 bases in the junction line up with TRBD1. Input material: PBMCs. The DNA reads as follows: TGTGCCAGCAGCCCCTCGGTGGGGGACAGCCAAGAGACCCAGTACTTC. It translates to CASSPSVGDSQETQYF.